This T cell receptor beta chain was sequenced during a study of T cell repertoires in cytomegalovirus infection. As for the study in general: Shared public TCR beta signatures pointed to both CMV infection and a matching HLA type.

MiXCR, run by TCRdb on the reads, gives a single entry per CDR3 protein. The sample shows 500,000 or so distinct CDR3 sequences, 16% of them seen only once. Findings and caveats of the study: Individuals carrying CMV plus the relevant HLA were identified by cumulative frequency of public TCR beta families. Clonotype analysis showed dominance of the ex vivo response by HLA-C-restricted CMV-specific TCR beta clonotypes.

This clonotype was detected ten times or more. Its cognate antigen is unknown. The sequencing input was CD8+ T cells from PBMCs. The clonotype originates from a human donor in good health (CMV status not recorded). Some clones in this sample may be carry-over from other donors' samples.

Written as DNA, the CDR3 is TGTGCCATCAGCACCGGGACTAGCGGGGTCCAAGAGACCCAGTACTTC. Translation: CAISTGTSGVQETQYF. The chain employs TRBV10-3 and TRBJ2-5; 13 bases match TRBD2. The CDR3 consists of 16 residues. Germline V gene sequence: CDR1 ENHRY, CDR2 SYGVKD. With 6 bases clipped from V and 1 base from J, the junction kept 5 bases outside the gene matches.